This is a list of T cell receptor beta chains from one sample in a study of cytomegalovirus exposure and HLA in healthy donors. The method was immunoSEQ multiplex PCR; TCRdb's version includes in-frame clones alone and lacks a portion of them. The sample carries around 64,000 clones, 70% to 75% recorded once. Sequenced: PBMCs. Source of these receptors: a woman aged 25 to 39 in good health and CMV-seropositive. The CDR3 runs from the conserved cysteine through the conserved F or W. The D gene is left open where the match is weak. Only some rows state a clone size, as once, few, many or a class for expanded clones.

D: TRBD1; V: TRBV25-1; J: TRBJ2-7; size: few; DNA: TGTGCCAGCAAAAGAACCGGGACAGGGGACTACGAGCAGTACTTC; CDR3: CASKRTGTGDYEQYF
D: .; V: TRBV10-3; J: TRBJ2-7; size: .; DNA: TGTGCCATCAGCCCAGTTAGCAGCAGCTCCTACGAGCAGTACTTC; CDR3: CAISPVSSSSYEQYF
D: .; V: TRBV7-9; J: TRBJ2-5; size: .; DNA: TGTGCCAGCAGCTTAGTGCCCCAGGGAGGAGAGACCCAGTACTTC; CDR3: CASSLVPQGGETQYF
D: TRBD1; V: TRBV14; J: TRBJ1-1; size: .; DNA: TGTGCCAGCAGCCAAGATCGGACAGGGCTTCGGAACACTGAAGCTTTCTTT; CDR3: CASSQDRTGLRNTEAFF
D: .; V: TRBV23-1; J: TRBJ2-7; size: .; DNA: TGCGCCAGCAGTCCAACGGAGAGCTCCTACGAGCAGTACTTC; CDR3: CASSPTESSYEQYF
D: .; V: TRBV15; J: TRBJ2-5; size: .; DNA: TGTGCCATCGGGACTTATGAGACCCAGTACTTC; CDR3: CAIGTYETQYF
D: .; V: TRBV30; J: TRBJ1-1; size: .; DNA: TGTGCCTGGAGTAAACAGGGGAACACTGAAGCTTTCTTT; CDR3: CAWSKQGNTEAFF
D: .; V: TRBV25-1; J: TRBJ2-1; size: once; DNA: TGTGCCAGCAGTGCGACTAAACGATCCAATGAGCAGTTCTTC; CDR3: CASSATKRSNEQFF
D: TRBD1; V: TRBV7-8; J: TRBJ1-4; size: .; DNA: TGTGCCAGCAGCTCCTGGACAGGGACAGCAACTAATGAAAAACTGTTTTTT; CDR3: CASSSWTGTATNEKLFF
D: TRBD2; V: TRBV6-1; J: TRBJ2-1; size: .; DNA: TGTGCCAGCAGTGAAGTTGGGCGCGGCGGGAGGACCGGGAATGAGCAGTTCTTC; CDR3: CASSEVGRGGRTGNEQFF
D: .; V: TRBV10-2; J: TRBJ2-5; size: .; DNA: TGCGCCAGCAGTGAGGGGCTGCAGCCCGGAGAGACCCAGTACTTC; CDR3: CASSEGLQPGETQYF
D: .; V: TRBV6-1; J: TRBJ2-4; size: .; DNA: TGTGCCAGCAAGGGGCCCGGTCGGGACATTCAGTACTTC; CDR3: CASKGPGRDIQYF
D: TRBD1; V: TRBV7-9; J: TRBJ1-4; size: .; DNA: TGTGCCAGCAGCGCCGGACAGGGGATTGAAAAACTGTTTTTT; CDR3: CASSAGQGIEKLFF
D: .; V: TRBV28; J: TRBJ1-1; size: .; DNA: TGTGCCAGCAGTTTTCGGGCCGGAGGGACTGAAGCTTTCTTT; CDR3: CASSFRAGGTEAFF
D: .; V: TRBV28; J: TRBJ1-2; size: .; DNA: TGTGCCAGCAGTTTAAATACAGCTAACTATGGCTACACCTTC; CDR3: CASSLNTANYGYTF
D: .; V: TRBV18; J: TRBJ1-1; size: .; DNA: TGTGCCAGCTCACCGGACAGATTGAACACTGAAGCTTTCTTT; CDR3: CASSPDRLNTEAFF
D: .; V: TRBV7-9; J: TRBJ2-7; size: .; DNA: TGTGCCAGCAGGCGCACAGGCGGCTACGAGCAGTACTTC; CDR3: CASRRTGGYEQYF
D: TRBD1; V: TRBV18; J: TRBJ1-2; size: .; DNA: TGTGCCAGCACAACTCGACAGGGCTATGGCTACACCTTC; CDR3: CASTTRQGYGYTF
D: .; V: TRBV13; J: TRBJ2-5; size: .; DNA: TGTGCCAGCAGCTCTATACAAGAGACCCAGTACTTC; CDR3: CASSSIQETQYF
D: TRBD2; V: TRBV10-2; J: TRBJ2-7; size: .; DNA: TGCGCCAGCAGTGAGTCGACTGGGGGTAGCGGGAGGGACTACGAGCAGTACTTC; CDR3: CASSESTGGSGRDYEQYF
D: TRBD2; V: TRBV7-8; J: TRBJ2-7; size: .; DNA: TGTGCCAGCAGCACTAGGGGGGGTAGCGGGAGGAGCGCCGAGCAGTACTTC; CDR3: CASSTRGGSGRSAEQYF
D: TRBD1; V: TRBV28; J: TRBJ1-1; size: .; DNA: TGTGCCAGCAGTTTTTACCACACAGGGGGCGCTTTCTTT; CDR3: CASSFYHTGGAFF